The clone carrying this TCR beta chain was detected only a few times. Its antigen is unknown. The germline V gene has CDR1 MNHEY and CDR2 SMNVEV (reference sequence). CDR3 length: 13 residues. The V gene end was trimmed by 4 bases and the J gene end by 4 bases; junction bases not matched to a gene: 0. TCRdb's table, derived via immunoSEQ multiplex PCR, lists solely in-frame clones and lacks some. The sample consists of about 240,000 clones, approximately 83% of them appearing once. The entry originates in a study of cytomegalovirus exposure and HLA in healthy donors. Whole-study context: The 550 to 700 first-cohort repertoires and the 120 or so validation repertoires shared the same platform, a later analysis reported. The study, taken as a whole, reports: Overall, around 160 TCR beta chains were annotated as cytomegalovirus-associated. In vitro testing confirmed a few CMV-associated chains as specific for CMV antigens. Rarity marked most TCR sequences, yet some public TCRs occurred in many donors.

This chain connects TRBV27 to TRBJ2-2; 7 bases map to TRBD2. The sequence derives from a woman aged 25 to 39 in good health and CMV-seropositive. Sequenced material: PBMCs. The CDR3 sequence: CASSWGGTGELFF. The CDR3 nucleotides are TGTGCCAGCAGTTGGGGGGGCACCGGGGAGCTGTTTTTT.